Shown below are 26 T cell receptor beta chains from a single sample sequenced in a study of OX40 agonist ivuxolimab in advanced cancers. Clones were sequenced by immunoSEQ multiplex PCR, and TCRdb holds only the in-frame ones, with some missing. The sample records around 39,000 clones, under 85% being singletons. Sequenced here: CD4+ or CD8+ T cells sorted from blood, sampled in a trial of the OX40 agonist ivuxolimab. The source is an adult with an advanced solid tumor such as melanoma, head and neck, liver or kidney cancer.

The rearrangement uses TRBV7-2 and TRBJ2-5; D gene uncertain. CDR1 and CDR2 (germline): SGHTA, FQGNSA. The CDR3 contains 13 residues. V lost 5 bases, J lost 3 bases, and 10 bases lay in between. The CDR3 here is CASSPEPEETQYF. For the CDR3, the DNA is TGTGCCAGCAGCCCCGAGCCTGAAGAGACCCAGTACTTC.

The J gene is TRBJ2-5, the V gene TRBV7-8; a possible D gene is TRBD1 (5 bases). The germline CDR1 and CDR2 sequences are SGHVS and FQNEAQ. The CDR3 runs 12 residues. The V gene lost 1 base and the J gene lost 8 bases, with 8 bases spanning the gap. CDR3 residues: CASSLERGTQYF. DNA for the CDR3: TGTGCCAGCAGCTTAGAAAGGGGTACCCAGTACTTC.

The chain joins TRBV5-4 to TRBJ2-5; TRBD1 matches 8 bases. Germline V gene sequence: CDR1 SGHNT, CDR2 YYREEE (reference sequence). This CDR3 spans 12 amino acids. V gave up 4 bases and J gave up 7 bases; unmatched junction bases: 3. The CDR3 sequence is CASSRDRRTQYF. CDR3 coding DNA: TGTGCCAGCAGCCGGGACAGGCGGACCCAGTACTTC.

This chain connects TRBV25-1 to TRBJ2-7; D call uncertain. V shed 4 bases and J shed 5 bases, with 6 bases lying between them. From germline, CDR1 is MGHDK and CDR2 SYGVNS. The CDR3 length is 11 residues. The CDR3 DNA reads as TGTGCCAGCAGTGCCCTTAACGAGCAGTACTTC. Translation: CASSALNEQYF.

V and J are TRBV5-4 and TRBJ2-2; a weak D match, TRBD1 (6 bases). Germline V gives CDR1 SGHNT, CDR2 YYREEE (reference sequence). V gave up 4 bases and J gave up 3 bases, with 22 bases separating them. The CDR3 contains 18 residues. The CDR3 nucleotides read TGTGCCAGCAGCCCTATCCCGGGACACCCGGCGTACACCGGGGAGCTGTTTTTT. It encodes CASSPIPGHPAYTGELFF.

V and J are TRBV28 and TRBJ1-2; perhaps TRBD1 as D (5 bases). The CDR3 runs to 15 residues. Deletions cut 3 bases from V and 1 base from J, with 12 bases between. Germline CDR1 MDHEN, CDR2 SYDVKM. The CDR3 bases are TGTGCCAGCAGTTTGGGTGGGGGGGATAACTATGGCTACACCTTC. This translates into CASSLGGGDNYGYTF.

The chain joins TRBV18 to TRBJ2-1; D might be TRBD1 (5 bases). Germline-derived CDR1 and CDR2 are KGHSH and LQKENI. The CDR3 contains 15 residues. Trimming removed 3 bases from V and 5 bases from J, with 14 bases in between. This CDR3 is CASSPGQIAHNEQFF. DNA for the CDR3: TGTGCCAGCTCACCCGGACAAATAGCCCACAATGAGCAGTTCTTC.

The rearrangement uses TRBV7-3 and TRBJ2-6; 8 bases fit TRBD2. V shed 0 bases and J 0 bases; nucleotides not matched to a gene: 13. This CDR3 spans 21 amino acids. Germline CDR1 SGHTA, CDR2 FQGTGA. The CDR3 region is CASSLTPGGGQPYSGANVLTF. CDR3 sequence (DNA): TGTGCCAGCAGCTTAACCCCCGGGGGGGGCCAGCCATACTCTGGGGCCAACGTCCTGACTTTC. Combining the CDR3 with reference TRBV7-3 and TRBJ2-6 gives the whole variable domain GAGVSQTPSNKVTEKGKYVELRCDPISGHTALYWYRQSLGQGPEFLIYFQGTGAADDSGLPNDRFFAVRPEGSVSTLKIQRTERGDSAVYLCASSLTPGGGQPYSGANVLTFGAGSRLTVL.

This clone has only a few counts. CDR3 in DNA: TGCAGCGTGCGTCCGGACAGAATGAACACTGAAGCTTTCTTT. Amino acid sequence: CSVRPDRMNTEAFF. J is TRBJ1-1 and V is TRBV29-1; perhaps TRBD1 as D (6 bases). The V and J ends lost 6 bases and 0 bases respectively, with 14 bases between them. This CDR3 spans 14 amino acids. The germline V gene encodes CDR1 SQVTM and CDR2 ANQGSEA.

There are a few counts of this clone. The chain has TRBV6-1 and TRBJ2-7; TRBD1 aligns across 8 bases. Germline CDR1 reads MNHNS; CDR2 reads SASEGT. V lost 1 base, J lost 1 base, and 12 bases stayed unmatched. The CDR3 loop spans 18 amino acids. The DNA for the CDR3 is TGTGCCAGCAGTGAAGTTCGGATCAGGGGGCTCGGGTCCTACGAGCAGTACTTC. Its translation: CASSEVRIRGLGSYEQYF.

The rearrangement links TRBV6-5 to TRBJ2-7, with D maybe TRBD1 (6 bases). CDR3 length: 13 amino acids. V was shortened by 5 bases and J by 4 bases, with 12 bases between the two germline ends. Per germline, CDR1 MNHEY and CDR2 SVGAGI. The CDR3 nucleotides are TGTGCCAGCAGTAACAGGGTCTCGTACGAGCAGTACTTC. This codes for CASSNRVSYEQYF.

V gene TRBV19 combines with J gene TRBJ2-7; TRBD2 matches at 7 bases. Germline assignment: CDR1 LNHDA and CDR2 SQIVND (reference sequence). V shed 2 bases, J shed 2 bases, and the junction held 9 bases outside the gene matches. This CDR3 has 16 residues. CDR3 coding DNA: TGTGCCAGTAGTATATGGACTAGGACGCCTACCTACGAGCAGTACTTC. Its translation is CASSIWTRTPTYEQYF.

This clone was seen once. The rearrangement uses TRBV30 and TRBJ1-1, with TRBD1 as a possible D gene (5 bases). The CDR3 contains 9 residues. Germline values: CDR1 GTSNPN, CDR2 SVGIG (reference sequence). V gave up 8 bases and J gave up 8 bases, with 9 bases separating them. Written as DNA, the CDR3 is TGTGCCCAAGGGGCCGAAGCTTTCTTT. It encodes CAQGAEAFF.

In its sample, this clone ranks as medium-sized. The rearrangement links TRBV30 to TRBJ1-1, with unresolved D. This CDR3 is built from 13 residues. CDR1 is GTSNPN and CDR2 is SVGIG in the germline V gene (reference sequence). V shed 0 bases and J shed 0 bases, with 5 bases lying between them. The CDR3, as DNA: TGTGCCTGGAGTGTAGCCCTGAACACTGAAGCTTTCTTT. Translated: CAWSVALNTEAFF.

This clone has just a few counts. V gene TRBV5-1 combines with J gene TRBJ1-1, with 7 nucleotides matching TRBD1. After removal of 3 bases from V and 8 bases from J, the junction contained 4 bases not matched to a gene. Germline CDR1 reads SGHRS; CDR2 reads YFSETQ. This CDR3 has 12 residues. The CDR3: CASSSRDREAFF. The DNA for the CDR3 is TGCGCCAGCAGCTCCCGGGACAGAGAAGCTTTCTTT.

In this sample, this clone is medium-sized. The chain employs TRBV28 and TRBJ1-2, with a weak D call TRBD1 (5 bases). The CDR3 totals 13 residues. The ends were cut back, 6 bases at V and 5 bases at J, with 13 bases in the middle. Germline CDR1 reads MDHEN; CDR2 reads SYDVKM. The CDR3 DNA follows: TGTGCCAGCAGGGGGGTAACAGAGTATGGCTACACCTTC. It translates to CASRGVTEYGYTF.

CDR3 protein: CASGGGRVAGANVLTF. The CDR3 DNA reads TGTGCCAGCGGGGGAGGGAGGGTAGCTGGGGCCAACGTCCTGACTTTC. The chain uses TRBV4-2 and TRBJ2-6, with 7 bases lining up with TRBD2. Trimming took 8 bases from V and 2 from J; bases not matched to a gene: 9. The CDR3 spans 16 residues. Germline assignment: CDR1 LGHNA and CDR2 YNFKEQ.

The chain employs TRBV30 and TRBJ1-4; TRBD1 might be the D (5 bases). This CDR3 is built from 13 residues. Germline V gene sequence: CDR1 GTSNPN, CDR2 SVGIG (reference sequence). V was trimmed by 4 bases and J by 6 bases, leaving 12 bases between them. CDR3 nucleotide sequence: TGTGCCTGGAAAAGGGGTGTACATGAAAAACTGTTTTTT. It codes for CAWKRGVHEKLFF.

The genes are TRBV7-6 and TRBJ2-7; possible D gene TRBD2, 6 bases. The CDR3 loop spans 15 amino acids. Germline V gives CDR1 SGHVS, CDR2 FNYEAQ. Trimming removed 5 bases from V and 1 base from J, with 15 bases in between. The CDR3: CASSHGGAHSYEQYF. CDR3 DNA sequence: TGTGCCAGCAGCCATGGCGGGGCCCATTCCTACGAGCAGTACTTC.

The CDR3: CASSENNNYGYTF. The CDR3 DNA reads as TGTGCCAGCAGCGAGAATAACAACTATGGCTACACCTTC. The J gene is TRBJ1-2, the V gene TRBV6-6; D not certain. The CDR3 runs 13 residues. Germline V gives CDR1 MNHNY, CDR2 SVGAGI (reference sequence). The V end lost 6 bases, the J end lost 2 bases, and 10 bases lay between the germline ends.

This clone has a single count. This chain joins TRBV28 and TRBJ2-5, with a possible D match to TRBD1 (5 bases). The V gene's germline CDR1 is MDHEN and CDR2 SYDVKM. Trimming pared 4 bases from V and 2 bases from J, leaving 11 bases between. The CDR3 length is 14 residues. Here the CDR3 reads CASSSGHRQETQYF. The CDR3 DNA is TGTGCCAGCAGTTCTGGACACAGACAAGAGACCCAGTACTTC. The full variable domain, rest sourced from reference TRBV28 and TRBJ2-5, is DVKVTQSSRYLVKRTGEKVFLECVQDMDHENMFWYRQDPGLGLRLIYFSYDVKMKEKGDIPEGYSVSREKKERFSLILESASTNQTSMYLCASSSGHRQETQYFGPGTRLLVL.

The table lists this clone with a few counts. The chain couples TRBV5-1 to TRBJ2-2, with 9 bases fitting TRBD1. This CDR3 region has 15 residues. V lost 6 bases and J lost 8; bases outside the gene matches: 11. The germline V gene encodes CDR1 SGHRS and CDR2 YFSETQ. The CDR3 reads CASKTGTGTVGELFF. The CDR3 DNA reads TGCGCCAGCAAAACCGGGACAGGGACTGTAGGGGAGCTGTTTTTT.

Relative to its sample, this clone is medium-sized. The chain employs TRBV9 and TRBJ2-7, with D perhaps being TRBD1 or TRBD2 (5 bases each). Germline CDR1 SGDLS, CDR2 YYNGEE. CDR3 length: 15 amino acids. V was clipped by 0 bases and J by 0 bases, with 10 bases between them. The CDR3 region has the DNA TGTGCCAGCAGCGTAGTAGGGGAGAGCTCCTACGAGCAGTACTTC. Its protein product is CASSVVGESSYEQYF.

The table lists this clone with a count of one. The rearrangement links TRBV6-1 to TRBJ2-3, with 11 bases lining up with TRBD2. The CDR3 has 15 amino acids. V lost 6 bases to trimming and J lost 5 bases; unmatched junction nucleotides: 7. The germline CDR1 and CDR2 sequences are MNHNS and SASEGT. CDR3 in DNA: TGTGCCAGCAGCTCCCTAGCGGGGGGACAAGATACGCAGTATTTT. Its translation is CASSSLAGGQDTQYF.

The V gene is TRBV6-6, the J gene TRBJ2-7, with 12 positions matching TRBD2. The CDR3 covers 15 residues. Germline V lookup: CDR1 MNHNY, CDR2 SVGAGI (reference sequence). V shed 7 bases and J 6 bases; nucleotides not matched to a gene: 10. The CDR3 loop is CASKQRTSGIFEQYF. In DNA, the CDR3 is TGTGCCAGCAAACAAAGGACTAGCGGGATTTTCGAGCAGTACTTC.

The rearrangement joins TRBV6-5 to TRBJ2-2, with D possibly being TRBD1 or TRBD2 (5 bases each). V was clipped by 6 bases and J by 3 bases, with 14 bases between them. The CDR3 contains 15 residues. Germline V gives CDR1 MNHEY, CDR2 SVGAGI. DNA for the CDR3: TGTGCCAGCAGGACGGGTGGGGGTCACACCGGGGAGCTGTTTTTT. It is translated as CASRTGGGHTGELFF.